These 8 T cell receptor beta chains were all obtained from the same sample, sequenced in a study of blood T cells in healthy people across ages. Primed by a sample-barcoded 5' primer and a J-beta primer mix, a second PCR proceeded for roughly 6 to 12 cycles. TCRdb reprocessed the 5' RACE reads with MiXCR, giving one entry per CDR3 protein. The table has approximately 690,000 distinct CDR3 sequences, roughly 58% seen once. The specimen was blood. These TCRs come from a man in his sixties in good health.

The chain links TRBV7-9 to TRBJ2-3, with 8 nucleotides matching TRBD2. Germline V gene lookup returns CDR1 SEHNR and CDR2 FQNEAQ (reference sequence). Losses at the gene ends were 5 bases for V and 5 bases for J; bases not matched to a gene: 12. This CDR3 region has 16 residues. For the CDR3, the DNA is TGTGCCAGCAGCCTACGAACCGGGGGGGCGGAAGATACGCAGTATTTT. Translated: CASSLRTGGAEDTQYF.

As regards this clonotype: A much larger clone differs by one base, so this may be a read error. The gene calls are TRBV5-1 and TRBJ2-1; TRBD2 agrees at 10 bases. V shed 4 bases, J shed 10 bases, and the junction held 11 bases outside the gene matches. Per germline, CDR1 SGHRS and CDR2 YFSETQ. This CDR3 is built from 15 residues. Here the CDR3 DNA reads TGCGCCAGCAGCAACGGACTAGCGGAGGGCTACGAGCAGTTCTTC. Its translation: CASSNGLAEGYEQFF.

Only a few counts were recorded for this clonotype. The rearrangement links TRBV7-9 to TRBJ2-3, with 7 bases matching TRBD2. Germline CDR1 reads SEHNR; CDR2 reads FQNEAQ (reference sequence). This CDR3 is built from 14 residues. Trimming took 2 bases from V and 3 from J; bases not matched to a gene: 2. CDR3 nucleotide sequence: TGTGCCAGCAGCTTAAGCGGGGTGACAGATACGCAGTATTTT. This sequence encodes CASSLSGVTDTQYF.

The chain uses TRBV4-1 and TRBJ2-1; 10 positions agree with TRBD2. V lost 6 bases to trimming and J lost 8 bases; unmatched junction nucleotides: 7. This CDR3 is built from 14 residues. Germline V gene lookup returns CDR1 MGHRA and CDR2 YSYEKL. The CDR3 DNA follows: TGCGCCAGCAGAATAGCGGGGGGCCCCGATGAGCAGTTCTTC. This codes for CASRIAGGPDEQFF.

The table lists this clonotype with a few counts. The chain uses TRBV7-2 and TRBJ2-5; D possibly corresponds to TRBD2 (5 bases). This CDR3 has 14 residues. Trimming removed 1 base from V and 5 bases from J, with 11 bases in between. CDR1 and CDR2 (germline): SGHTA, FQGNSA. The CDR3 loop reads CASSLGVSAETQYF. Here the CDR3 DNA reads TGTGCCAGCAGCTTAGGGGTTAGCGCGGAGACCCAGTACTTC. Variable domain in full (rest from reference TRBV7-2 and TRBJ2-5): GAGVSQSPSNKVTEKGKDVELRCDPISGHTALYWYRQSLGQGLEFLIYFQGNSAPDKSGLPSDRFSAERTGGSVSTLTIQRTQQEDSAVYLCASSLGVSAETQYFGPGTRLLVL.

The CDR3 sequence is CASSPNSAGAGNTEAFF. CDR3 nucleotides: TGTGCCAGCTCACCAAATTCGGCAGGGGCGGGGAACACTGAAGCTTTCTTT. The rearrangement joins TRBV18 to TRBJ1-1, with D possibly matching TRBD1 (6 bases). CDR1 KGHSH and CDR2 LQKENI come from the germline V gene. This CDR3 contains 17 residues. V lost 2 bases and J lost 1, with 17 bases in between.

This clonotype was counted at least ten times. The chain links TRBV4-2 to TRBJ2-5, with TRBD2 identical over 13 bases. Germline V CDR1 and CDR2: LGHNA, YNFKEQ. The V and J ends lost 3 bases and 4 bases, in that order; junction bases with no gene match: 8. The CDR3 has 17 residues. The CDR3 bases are TGTGCCAGCAGCCAGATCACTAGCGGGGGGGCGGTAGAGACCCAGTACTTC. As protein: CASSQITSGGAVETQYF.

This clonotype was seen repeatedly, ten times or more. The chain combines TRBV11-2 with TRBJ1-2; 7 nucleotides match TRBD1. V was clipped by 4 bases and J by 5 bases; unmatched bases: 13. CDR1 and CDR2 from the germline V gene are SGHAT and FQNNGV. The CDR3 is 16 amino acids. CDR3 in amino acids: CASSSRQGLSFYGYTF. The CDR3 DNA follows: TGTGCCAGCAGCTCCAGACAGGGCCTCTCGTTTTATGGCTACACCTTC.